These 5 T cell receptor beta chains share one sample of origin, sequenced in a study of cytomegalovirus exposure and HLA in healthy donors. This table comes from immunoSEQ multiplex PCR, and its TCRdb copy is limited to in-frame clones, with some not included. Counted here are over 90,000 clones, 85% to 95% occurring once; the ten biggest clones make up 0.85% to 0.95%. The sequenced material came from PBMCs. These receptors originate from a young woman in good health and CMV-seronegative.

Here the CDR3 reads CATETGSGNTIYF. CDR3 sequence (DNA): TGTGCCACCGAGACAGGGTCTGGAAACACCATATATTTT. The chain carries TRBV19 and TRBJ1-3, with TRBD1 matching over 7 bases. This CDR3 has 13 residues. CDR1 LNHDA and CDR2 SQIVND come from the germline V gene (reference sequence). The trim removed 10 bases at V and 1 base at J, leaving 4 bases unmatched. Full variable domain (missing parts from reference TRBV19 and TRBJ1-3): DGGITQSPKYLFRKEGQNVTLSCEQNLNHDAMYWYRQDPGQGLRLIYYSQIVNDFQKGDIAEGYSVSREKKESFPLTVTSAQKNPTAFYLCATETGSGNTIYFGEGSWLTVV.

CDR3 sequence reads: CASRGTGAANEKLFF. CDR3 in DNA: TGTGCCAGCAGGGGTACAGGGGCTGCTAATGAAAAACTGTTTTTT. The rearrangement joins TRBV6-5 to TRBJ1-4, with TRBD1 matching over 7 bases. Germline CDR1 reads MNHEY; CDR2 reads SVGAGI. J lost 3 bases, V lost 6 bases, and 7 bases had no gene match. The CDR3 is made up of 15 amino acids.

V gene TRBV4-1 combines with J gene TRBJ1-5, with 7 bases lining up with TRBD1. V gave up 0 bases and J gave up 0 bases; unmatched junction bases: 5. CDR3 length: 17 residues. Germline CDR1 reads MGHRA; CDR2 reads YSYEKL. The CDR3 protein is CASSQDPGQDSNQPQHF. CDR3 bases: TGCGCCAGCAGCCAAGATCCAGGACAGGATAGCAATCAGCCCCAGCATTTT.

The chain combines TRBV19 with TRBJ2-3; 11 positions agree with TRBD2. J lost 5 bases, V lost 8 bases, and 6 bases had no gene match. Looked up from germline, CDR1 is LNHDA and CDR2 is SQIVND (reference sequence). This CDR3 is built from 14 residues. CDR3 bases: TGTGCCAGTGCCGCACTAGCGGGAGTAGATACGCAGTATTTT. This gives the protein CASAALAGVDTQYF.

The V gene is TRBV6-6, the J gene TRBJ1-3; 7 nucleotides line up with TRBD1. This CDR3 spans 14 amino acids. Germline-derived CDR1 and CDR2 are MNHNY and SVGAGI (reference sequence). V gave up 7 bases and J gave up 8 bases; unmatched junction bases: 11. CDR3 in amino acids: CASTPLVRGDTIYF. CDR3 nucleotide sequence: TGTGCCAGCACGCCACTGGTCAGGGGGGACACCATATATTTT.